The entry below gives a single TCR beta chain sequence along with its context. Its antigen remains unknown. These data belong to a study of T cell responses to AZD1222 COVID-19 vaccine. Study conclusions and caveats: The study sampled repertoires only after the peak T cell response.

Assay: immunoSEQ multiplex PCR; the TCRdb copy retains only in-frame clones and omits some. The sample includes about 100,000 clones, roughly 90% of them seen just once. Trimming took off 2 bases at V and 5 bases at J, with 11 bases between the two ends. The CDR3 is made up of 14 amino acids. CDR1 is SEHNR and CDR2 is FQNEAQ in the germline V gene (reference sequence). The genes are TRBV7-9 and TRBJ2-3, with D perhaps assigned TRBD1 or TRBD2 (5 bases each). This TCR was recovered from an adult in good health. Sequencing was performed on peripheral blood, taken on day 0 of AZD1222 vaccination. The CDR3 DNA reads as TGTGCCAGCAGCTTAAGAGGGGTTGGAGATACGCAGTATTTT. The encoded protein is CASSLRGVGDTQYF.